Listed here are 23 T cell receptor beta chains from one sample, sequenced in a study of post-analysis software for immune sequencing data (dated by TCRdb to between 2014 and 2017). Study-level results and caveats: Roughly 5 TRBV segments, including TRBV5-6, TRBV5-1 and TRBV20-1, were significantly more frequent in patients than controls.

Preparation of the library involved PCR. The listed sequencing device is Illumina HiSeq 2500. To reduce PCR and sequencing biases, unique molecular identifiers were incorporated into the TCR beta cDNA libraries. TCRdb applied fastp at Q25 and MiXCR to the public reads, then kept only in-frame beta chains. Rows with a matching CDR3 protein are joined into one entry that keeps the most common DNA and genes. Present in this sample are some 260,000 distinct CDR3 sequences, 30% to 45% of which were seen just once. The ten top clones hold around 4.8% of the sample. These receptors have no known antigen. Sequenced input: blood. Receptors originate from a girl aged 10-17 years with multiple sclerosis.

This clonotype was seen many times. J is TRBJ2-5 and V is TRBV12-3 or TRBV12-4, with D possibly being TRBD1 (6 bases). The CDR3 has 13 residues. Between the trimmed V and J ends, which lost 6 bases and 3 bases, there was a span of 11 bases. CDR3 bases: TGTGCCAGCAGGCCAGGGGATGAAGAGACCCAGTACTTC. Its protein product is CASRPGDEETQYF.

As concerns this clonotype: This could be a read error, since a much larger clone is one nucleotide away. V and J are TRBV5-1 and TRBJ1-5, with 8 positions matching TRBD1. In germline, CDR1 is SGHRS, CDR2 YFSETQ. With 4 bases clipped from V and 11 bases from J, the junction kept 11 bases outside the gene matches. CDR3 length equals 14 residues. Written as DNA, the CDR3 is TGCGCCAGCAGCGGAGGGACAGGCGGACAGTCCCAGCATTTT. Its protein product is CASSGGTGGQSQHF.

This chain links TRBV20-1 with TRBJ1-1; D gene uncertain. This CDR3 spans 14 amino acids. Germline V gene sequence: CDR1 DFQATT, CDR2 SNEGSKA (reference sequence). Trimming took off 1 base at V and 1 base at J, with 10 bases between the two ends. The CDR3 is CSARASTENTEAFF. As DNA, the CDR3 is TGCAGTGCTAGAGCTAGTACAGAGAACACTGAAGCTTTCTTT.

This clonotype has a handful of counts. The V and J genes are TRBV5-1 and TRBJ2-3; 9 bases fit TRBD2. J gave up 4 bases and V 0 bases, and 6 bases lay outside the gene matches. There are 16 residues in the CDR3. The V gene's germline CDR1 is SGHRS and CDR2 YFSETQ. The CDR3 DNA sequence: TGCGCCAGCAGCTTGGCCGGGCGGGGGGGGCCAGATACGCAGTATTTT. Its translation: CASSLAGRGGPDTQYF.

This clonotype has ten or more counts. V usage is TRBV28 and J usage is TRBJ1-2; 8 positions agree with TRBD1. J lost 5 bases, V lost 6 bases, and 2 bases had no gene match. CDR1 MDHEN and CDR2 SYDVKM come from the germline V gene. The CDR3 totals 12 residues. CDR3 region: CASRRQGYGYTF. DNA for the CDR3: TGTGCCAGCAGGAGACAGGGGTATGGCTACACCTTC.

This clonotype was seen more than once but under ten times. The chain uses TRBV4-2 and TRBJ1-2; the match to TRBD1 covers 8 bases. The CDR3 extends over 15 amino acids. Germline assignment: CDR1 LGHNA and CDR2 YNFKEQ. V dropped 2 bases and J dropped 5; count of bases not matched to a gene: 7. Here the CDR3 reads CASSQSGQGWYGYTF. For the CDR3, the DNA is TGTGCCAGCAGCCAAAGCGGACAGGGATGGTATGGCTACACCTTC.

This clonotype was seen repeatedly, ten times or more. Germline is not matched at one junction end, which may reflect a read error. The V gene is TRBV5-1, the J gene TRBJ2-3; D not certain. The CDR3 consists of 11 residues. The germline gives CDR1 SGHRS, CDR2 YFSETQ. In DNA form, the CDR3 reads TGTGCCAGCAGTAGTGGGGATACGCAGTATTTT. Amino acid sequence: CASSSGDTQYF.

The CDR3 coding sequence is TGTGCCACCAGCAGATTTAGGACTAGCGGCACAAACGGGGGGACGTATTTT. Translation: CATSRFRTSGTNGGTYF. The chain links TRBV15 to TRBJ2-3, with 10 bases aligning to TRBD2. This CDR3 is 17 amino acids long. J was trimmed by 14 bases and V by 2 bases; bases with no gene match: 19. Per germline, CDR1 LNHNV and CDR2 YYDKDF (reference sequence).

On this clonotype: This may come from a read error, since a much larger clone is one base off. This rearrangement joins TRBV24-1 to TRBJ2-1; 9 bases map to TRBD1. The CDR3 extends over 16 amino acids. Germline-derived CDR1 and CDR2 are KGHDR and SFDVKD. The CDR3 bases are TGTGCCACCAGTGACTTGGGACAGGGTCTCGATAATGAGCGGTTCTTC. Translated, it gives CATSDLGQGLDNERFF.

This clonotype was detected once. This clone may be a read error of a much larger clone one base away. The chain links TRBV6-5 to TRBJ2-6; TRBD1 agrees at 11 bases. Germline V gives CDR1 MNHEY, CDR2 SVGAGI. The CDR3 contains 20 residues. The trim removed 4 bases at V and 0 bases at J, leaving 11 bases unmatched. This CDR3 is CASSWTGGRGARSGANVLTF. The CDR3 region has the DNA TGTGCCAGCAGTTGGACAGGGGGCCGTGGGGCCCGCTCTGGGGCCAACGTCCTGACTTTC.

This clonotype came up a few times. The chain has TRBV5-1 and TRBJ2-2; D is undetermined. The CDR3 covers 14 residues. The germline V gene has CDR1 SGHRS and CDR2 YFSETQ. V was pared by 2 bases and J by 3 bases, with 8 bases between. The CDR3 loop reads CASSFTVDTGELFF. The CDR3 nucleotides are TGCGCCAGCAGCTTTACGGTGGACACCGGGGAGCTGTTTTTT.

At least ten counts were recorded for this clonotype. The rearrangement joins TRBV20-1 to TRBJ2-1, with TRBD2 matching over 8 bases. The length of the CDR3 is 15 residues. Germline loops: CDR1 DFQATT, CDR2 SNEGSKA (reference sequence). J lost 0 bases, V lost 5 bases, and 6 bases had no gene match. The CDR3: CSAWLSGSSYNEQFF. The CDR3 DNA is TGCAGTGCTTGGCTGAGCGGGAGCTCCTACAATGAGCAGTTCTTC.

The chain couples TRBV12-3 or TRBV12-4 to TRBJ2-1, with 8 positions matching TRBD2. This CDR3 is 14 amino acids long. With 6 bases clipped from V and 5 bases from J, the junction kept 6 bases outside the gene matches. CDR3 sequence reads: CASRNSGVNNEQFF. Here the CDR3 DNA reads TGTGCCAGCAGAAATAGCGGGGTAAACAATGAGCAGTTCTTC.

CDR3 amino acids: CASSTDRVAPSGYTF. The CDR3 coding sequence is TGTGCCAGCAGCACCGACAGGGTAGCCCCCTCTGGCTACACCTTC. V and J are TRBV7-9 and TRBJ1-2; 7 bases are a match to TRBD1. With V trimmed by 5 bases and J by 7 bases, 13 bases remained unmatched. The germline CDR1 and CDR2 sequences are SEHNR and FQNEAQ (reference sequence). The length of the CDR3 is 15 residues.

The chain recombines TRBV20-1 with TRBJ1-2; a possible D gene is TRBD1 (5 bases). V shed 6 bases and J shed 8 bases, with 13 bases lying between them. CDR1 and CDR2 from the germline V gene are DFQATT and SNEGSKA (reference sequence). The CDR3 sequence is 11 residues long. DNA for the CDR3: TGCAGTGCCCACCCGGGGGACGGCTACACCTTC. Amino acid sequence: CSAHPGDGYTF.

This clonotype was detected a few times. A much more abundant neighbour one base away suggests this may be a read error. The CDR3: CASSPDRVNEQYF. CDR3 sequence (DNA): TGCGCCAGCAGCCCGGACAGGGTCAATGAGCAGTACTTC. The V and J genes are TRBV5-1 and TRBJ2-5; 8 bases map to TRBD1. Germline V gene lookup returns CDR1 SGHRS and CDR2 YFSETQ. V gave up 4 bases and J gave up 11 bases; unmatched junction bases: 10. The CDR3 extends over 13 amino acids.

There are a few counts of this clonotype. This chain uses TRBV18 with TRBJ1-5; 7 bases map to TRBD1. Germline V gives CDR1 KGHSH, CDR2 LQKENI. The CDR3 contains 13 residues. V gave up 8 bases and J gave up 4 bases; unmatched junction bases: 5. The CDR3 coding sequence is TGTGCCAGCCTTCCGGGACAGAATCAGCCCCAGCATTTT. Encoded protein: CASLPGQNQPQHF.

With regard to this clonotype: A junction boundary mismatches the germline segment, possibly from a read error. The chain's CDR3 is CSVEGGTGSSYEQYF. DNA of the CDR3: TGCAGCGTCGAAGGAGGGACAGGGAGCTCCTACGAGCAGTACTTC. The V and J genes are TRBV29-1 and TRBJ2-7; 9 bases are a match to TRBD1. This CDR3 is 15 amino acids long. From germline, CDR1 is SQVTM and CDR2 ANQGSEA.

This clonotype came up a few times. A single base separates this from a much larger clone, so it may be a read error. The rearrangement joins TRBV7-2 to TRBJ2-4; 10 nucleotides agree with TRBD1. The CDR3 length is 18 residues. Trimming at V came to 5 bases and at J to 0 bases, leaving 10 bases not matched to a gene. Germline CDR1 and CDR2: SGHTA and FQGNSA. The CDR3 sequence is CASSMGQGQEPAKNIQYF. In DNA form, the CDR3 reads TGTGCCAGCAGCATGGGACAGGGGCAGGAGCCAGCCAAAAACATTCAGTACTTC. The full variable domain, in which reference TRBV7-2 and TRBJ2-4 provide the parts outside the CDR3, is GAGVSQSPSNKVTEKGKDVELRCDPISGHTALYWYRQSLGQGLEFLIYFQGNSAPDKSGLPSDRFSAERTGGSVSTLTIQRTQQEDSAVYLCASSMGQGQEPAKNIQYFGAGTRLSVL.

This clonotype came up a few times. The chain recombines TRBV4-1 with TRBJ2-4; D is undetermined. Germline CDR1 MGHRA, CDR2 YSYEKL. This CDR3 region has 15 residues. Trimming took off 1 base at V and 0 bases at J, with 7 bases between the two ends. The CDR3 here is CASSQGRLAKNIQYF. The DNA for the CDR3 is TGCGCCAGCAGCCAAGGGCGATTAGCCAAAAACATTCAGTACTTC.

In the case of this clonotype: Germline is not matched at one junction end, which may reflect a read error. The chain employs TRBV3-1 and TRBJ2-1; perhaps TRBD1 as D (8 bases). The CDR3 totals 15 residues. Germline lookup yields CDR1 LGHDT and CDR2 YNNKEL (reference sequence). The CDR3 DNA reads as TGTGCCAGCAGCAAAGACAGGGGAGGGAAGAATGAGCAGTTCTTC. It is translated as CASSKDRGGKNEQFF.

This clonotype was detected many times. CDR3 sequence (DNA): TGCGCCAGCAGCCCACGGGATGGACAGAGAAGTTTTGAAGAGGGCTACACCTTC. Amino acids: CASSPRDGQRSFEEGYTF. The chain recombines TRBV4-1 with TRBJ1-2, with D maybe TRBD1 (6 bases). The CDR3 loop spans 18 amino acids. The V gene's germline CDR1 is MGHRA and CDR2 YSYEKL. Trimming left V 4 bases short and J 8 bases short, with 29 bases between.

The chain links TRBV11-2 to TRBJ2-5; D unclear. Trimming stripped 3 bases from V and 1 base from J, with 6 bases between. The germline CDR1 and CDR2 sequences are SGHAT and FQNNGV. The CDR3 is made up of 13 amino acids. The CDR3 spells CASSFNSQETQYF. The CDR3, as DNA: TGTGCCAGCAGCTTTAACTCCCAAGAGACCCAGTACTTC.